This T cell receptor (beta chain) was retrieved from a study of cytomegalovirus exposure and HLA in healthy donors. Study results and limitations: According to a later analysis, donors in an Asian-associated ancestry cluster reportedly had fewer N-insertions than the approximately 730-donor mean. After further analysis at a later stage, 16,951 TCR beta sequences were associated with HLA alleles at 0.05 false discovery rate. Within an earlier analysis, most TCR beta V segments proved productive either about 87% or about 30% of the time. Listed as cytomegalovirus-associated were around 160 TCR beta chains.

V lost 2 bases and J lost 0, with 11 bases in between. Germline V gene sequence: CDR1 SNHLY, CDR2 FYNNEI. This CDR3 has 15 residues. In the case of this clone: Its antigen is as yet unknown.

Primers: 60 Vbeta forward and 13 Jbeta reverse. Sequencing was performed with immunoSEQ multiplex PCR; in TCRdb, only in-frame clones are kept and a portion is missing. The profile shows about 160,000 clones, roughly 80% of them singletons. Sequencing was carried out using PBMCs. This clonotype was obtained from a woman in her 30s in good health and CMV-seronegative. This chain links TRBV2 with TRBJ2-7; no definite D call. The CDR3 DNA sequence: TGTGCCAGCAGTGAAATGCCAGGTAGCTCCTACGAGCAGTACTTC. Translated: CASSEMPGSSYEQYF.